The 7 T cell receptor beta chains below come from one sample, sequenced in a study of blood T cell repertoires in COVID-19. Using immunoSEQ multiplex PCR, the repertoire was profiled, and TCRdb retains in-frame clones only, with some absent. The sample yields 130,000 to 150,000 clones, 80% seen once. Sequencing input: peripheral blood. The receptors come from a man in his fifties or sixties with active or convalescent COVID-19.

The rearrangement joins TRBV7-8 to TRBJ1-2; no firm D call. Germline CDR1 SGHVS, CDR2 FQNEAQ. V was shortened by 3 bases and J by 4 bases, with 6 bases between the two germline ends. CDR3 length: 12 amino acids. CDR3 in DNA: TGTGCCAGCAGCTTTTACAGCTATGGCTACACCTTC. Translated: CASSFYSYGYTF.

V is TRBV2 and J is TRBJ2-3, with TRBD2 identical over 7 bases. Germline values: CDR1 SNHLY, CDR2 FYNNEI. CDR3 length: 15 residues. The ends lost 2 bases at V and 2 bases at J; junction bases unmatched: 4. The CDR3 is CASSERLADTDTQYF. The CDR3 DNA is TGTGCCAGCAGTGAACGTCTAGCGGACACAGATACGCAGTATTTT.

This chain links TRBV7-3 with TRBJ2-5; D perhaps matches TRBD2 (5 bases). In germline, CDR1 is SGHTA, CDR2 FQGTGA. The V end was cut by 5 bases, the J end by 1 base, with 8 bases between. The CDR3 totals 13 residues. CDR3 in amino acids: CASSAGSQETQYF. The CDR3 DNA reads TGTGCCAGCAGCGCGGGCAGCCAAGAGACCCAGTACTTC.

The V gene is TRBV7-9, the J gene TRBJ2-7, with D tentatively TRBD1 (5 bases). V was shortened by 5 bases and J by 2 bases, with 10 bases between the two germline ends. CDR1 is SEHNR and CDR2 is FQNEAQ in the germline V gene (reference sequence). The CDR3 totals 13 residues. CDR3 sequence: CASSPRQTYEQYF. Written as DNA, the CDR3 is TGTGCCAGCAGCCCAAGACAGACCTACGAGCAGTACTTC.

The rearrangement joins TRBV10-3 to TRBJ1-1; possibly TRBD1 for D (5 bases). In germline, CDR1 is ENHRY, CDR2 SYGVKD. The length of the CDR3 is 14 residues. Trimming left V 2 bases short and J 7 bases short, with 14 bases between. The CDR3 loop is CAISEAGKEGEAFF. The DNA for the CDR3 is TGTGCCATCAGTGAGGCAGGGAAGGAGGGTGAAGCTTTCTTT.

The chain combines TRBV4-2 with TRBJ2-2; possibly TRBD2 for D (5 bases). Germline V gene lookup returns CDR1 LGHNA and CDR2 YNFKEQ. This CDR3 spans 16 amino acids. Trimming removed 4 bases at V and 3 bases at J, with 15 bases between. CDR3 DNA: TGTGCCAGCAGCCCGCGGACGACTACGGACACCGGGGAGCTGTTTTTT. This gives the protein CASSPRTTTDTGELFF.

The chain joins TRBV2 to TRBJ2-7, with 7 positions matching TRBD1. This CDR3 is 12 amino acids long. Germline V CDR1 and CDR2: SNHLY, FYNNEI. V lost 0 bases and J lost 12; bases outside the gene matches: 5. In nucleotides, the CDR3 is TGTGCCAGCAGTGAAGCCAGGGGGTGTGGGTACTTC. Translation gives CASSEARGCGYF. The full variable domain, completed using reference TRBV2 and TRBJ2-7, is EPEVTQTPSHQVTQMGQEVILRCVPISNHLYFYWYRQILGQKVEFLVSFYNNEISEKSEIFDDQFSVERPDGSNFTLKIRSTKLEDSAMYFCASSEARGCGYFGPGTRLTVT.